This T cell receptor (beta chain) originates from a study of CD8 T cells in ankylosing spondylitis. The germline CDR1 and CDR2 sequences are MNHEY and SVGAGI. The CDR3 extends over 14 amino acids. Trimming took 2 bases from V and 4 from J, leaving 9 bases between them. General study results and limits: The clones that were linked to disease were reported to be significantly enriched in matched synovial fluid samples from ankylosing spondylitis patients.

Worth noting for this clonotype: The target antigen is unknown. This may come from a read error, since a much larger clone is one base off.

A single record per CDR3 protein comes from TCRdb applying MiXCR to the 5' RACE reads. The sample holds around 140,000 distinct CDR3 sequences; 10% to 12% are singletons and the top ten take about 4%. Material: blood, either unsorted or a sorted T cell fraction (not recorded which). The chain uses TRBV6-5 and TRBJ1-5, with D unclear. The source is a female donor with ankylosing spondylitis or in good health (not recorded which). Here the CDR3 DNA reads TGTGCCAGCAGTTACCCGATGAATAATCAGCCCCAGCATTTT. Translation: CASSYPMNNQPQHF.